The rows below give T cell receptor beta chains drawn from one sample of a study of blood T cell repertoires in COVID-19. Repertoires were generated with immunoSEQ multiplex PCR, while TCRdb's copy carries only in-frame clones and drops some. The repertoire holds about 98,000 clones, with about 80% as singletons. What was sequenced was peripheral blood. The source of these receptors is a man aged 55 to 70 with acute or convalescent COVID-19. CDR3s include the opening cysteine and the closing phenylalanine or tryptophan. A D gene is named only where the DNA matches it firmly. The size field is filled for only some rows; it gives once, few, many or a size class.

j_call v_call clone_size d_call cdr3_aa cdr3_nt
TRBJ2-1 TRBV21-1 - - CASSALSTGTGRYNEQFF TGTGCCAGCAGCGCACTTTCTACCGGGACAGGCCGATACAATGAGCAGTTCTTC
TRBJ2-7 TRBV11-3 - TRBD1 CASSPRTGLYEQYF TGTGCCAGCAGCCCCAGGACAGGTCTCTACGAGCAGTACTTC
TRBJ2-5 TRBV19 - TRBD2 CASSAGLAGGETQYF TGTGCCAGTAGTGCGGGACTAGCGGGGGGAGAGACCCAGTACTTC
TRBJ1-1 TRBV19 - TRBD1 CASSIDAQGAWNTEAFF TGTGCCAGTAGTATAGATGCCCAGGGGGCGTGGAACACTGAAGCTTTCTTT
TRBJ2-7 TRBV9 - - CASSVPGEGAYEQYF TGTGCCAGCAGCGTCCCCGGGGAGGGGGCCTACGAGCAGTACTTC
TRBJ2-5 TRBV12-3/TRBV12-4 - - CASRRRETQYF TGTGCCAGCAGGAGGAGGGAGACCCAGTACTTC
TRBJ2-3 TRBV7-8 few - CASSTLGGARADTQYF TGTGCCAGCAGCACCCTAGGGGGGGCGCGGGCAGATACGCAGTATTTT
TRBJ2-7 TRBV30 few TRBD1 CAWSVRDRGTYEQYF TGTGCCTGGAGTGTTCGGGACAGGGGTACCTACGAGCAGTACTTC
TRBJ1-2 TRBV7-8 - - CASSPGFTF TGTGCCAGCAGCCCAGGGTTCACCTTC
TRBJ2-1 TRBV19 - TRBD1 CASTSGGDRAYNEQFF TGTGCCAGTACCTCTGGGGGGGACAGGGCCTACAATGAGCAGTTCTTC
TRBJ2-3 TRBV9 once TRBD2 CASSVEGLRDTQYF TGTGCCAGCAGCGTAGAGGGACTAAGAGATACGCAGTATTTT
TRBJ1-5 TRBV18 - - CASSSVGRGKDQPQHF TGTGCCAGCTCATCCGTCGGTCGGGGAAAGGATCAGCCCCAGCATTTT
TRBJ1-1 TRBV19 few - CASSRQIMNTEAFF TGTGCCAGTAGTAGACAGATTATGAACACTGAAGCTTTCTTT
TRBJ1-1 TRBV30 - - CAWGSKQGLGYTEAFF TGTGCCTGGGGAAGCAAACAGGGATTGGGGTACACTGAAGCTTTCTTT
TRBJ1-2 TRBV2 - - CANPGGNHGYTF TGTGCCAACCCGGGGGGCAATCATGGCTACACCTTC